Here is one T cell receptor beta chain with its context. The data belong to a study of T cell responses to AZD1222 COVID-19 vaccine. Clones were sequenced by immunoSEQ multiplex PCR, and TCRdb holds only the in-frame ones, with some missing. The data show approximately 110,000 clones, about 85% seen once. V lost 5 bases and J 3 bases, leaving 4 bases between the germline ends. The CDR3 consists of 11 residues. This sequence originates from an adult in good health. The V call is TRBV12-3 or TRBV12-4, the J call TRBJ1-1; D gene ambiguous. The sample here was peripheral blood, taken on day 0 of AZD1222 vaccination. CDR3 bases: TGTGCCAGCAGTCCCTACACTGAAGCTTTCTTT. Its translation is CASSPYTEAFF.